This T cell receptor beta chain originates from a study of blood T cell repertoires in COVID-19. Overall study context: Acute-phase and convalescent COVID-19 samples originated in the United States, Italy and Spain. T cells, B-cell-depleted T cells, or PBMCs provided the cDNA or gDNA that served as material.

Original handling: Estimates of nucleated cell counts were drawn from the amplification of reference gene primers. Repertoires were generated with immunoSEQ multiplex PCR, while TCRdb's copy carries only in-frame clones and drops some. That table is the source of V, J and clone size, and D and trimming were worked out from the DNA. The repertoire holds roughly 66,000 clones, with around 81% as singletons. Germline CDR1 and CDR2: SGHTA and FQGTGA. This CDR3 region has 15 residues. The J segment lost 6 bases and the V segment lost 5 bases, leaving 6 bases of the junction unmatched. The source is a woman aged 55-70 years with acute or convalescent COVID-19. Sample: peripheral blood. The rearrangement uses TRBV7-3 and TRBJ2-2; TRBD1 matches at 10 bases. Here the CDR3 reads CASSPWDRGSGELFF. CDR3 nucleotides: TGTGCCAGCAGCCCCTGGGACAGGGGCTCCGGGGAGCTGTTTTTT.